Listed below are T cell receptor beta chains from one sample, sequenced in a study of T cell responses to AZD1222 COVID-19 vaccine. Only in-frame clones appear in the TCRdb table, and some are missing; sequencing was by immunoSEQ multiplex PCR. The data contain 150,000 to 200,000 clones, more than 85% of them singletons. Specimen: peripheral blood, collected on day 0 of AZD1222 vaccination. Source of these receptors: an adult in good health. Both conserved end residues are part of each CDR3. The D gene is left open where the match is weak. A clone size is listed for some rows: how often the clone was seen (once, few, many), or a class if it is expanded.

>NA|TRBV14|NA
CASSPLTWTLFF
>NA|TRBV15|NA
CATSRGVDGGKYEQYF
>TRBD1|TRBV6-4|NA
CASSDSGTAGQPQHF
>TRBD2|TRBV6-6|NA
CASSWTSGGDPTKYNEQFF
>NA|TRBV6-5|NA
CASSYSRDLHYEQYF
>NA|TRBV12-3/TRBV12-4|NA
CASSSTYTEAFF
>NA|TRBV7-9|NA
CASSVAGILYEQYF
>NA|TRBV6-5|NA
CASCWGGRATEAFF
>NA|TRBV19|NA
CASTTLQRGTEAFF
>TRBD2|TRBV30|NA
CAWTGRVGETQYF
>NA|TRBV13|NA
CASSLNPNSPLHF
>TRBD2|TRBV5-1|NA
CASSLESGEVADTQYF
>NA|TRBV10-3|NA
CAISESDRLTYEQYF
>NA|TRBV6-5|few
CASTIRQGGGQPQHF
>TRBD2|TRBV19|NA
CASSQGLAGFEQFF
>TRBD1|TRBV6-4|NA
CASSFTGGGNTEAFF
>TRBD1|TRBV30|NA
CAWSTQGAGEKLFF
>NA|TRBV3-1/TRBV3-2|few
CASSQVTRSLYEQYF
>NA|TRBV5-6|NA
CASSLGVGGYTF
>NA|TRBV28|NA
CASNSGPEKLFF
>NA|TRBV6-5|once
CASSSGLSSYEQYF
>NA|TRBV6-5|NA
CASSRGQLNTEAFF
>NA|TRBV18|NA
CASSPPNDGQPQHF
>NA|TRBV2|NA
CASTQGRDSTNEQFF
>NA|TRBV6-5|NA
CASSSLGLTSYGYTF
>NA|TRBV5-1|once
CASSLQTTNEQYF
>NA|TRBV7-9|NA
CASSLDRDQPQHF
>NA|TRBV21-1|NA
CASSKATRGKDTEAFF
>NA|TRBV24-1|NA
CATMDRYTGELFF
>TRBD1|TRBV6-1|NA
CASSESIDRGNQPQHF
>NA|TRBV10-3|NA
CAISELTAAYEQYF
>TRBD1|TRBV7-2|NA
CASSQTGTGLDTQYF
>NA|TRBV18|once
CASSPPRLDTYEQYF
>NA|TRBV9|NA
CASSVRGNQPQHF
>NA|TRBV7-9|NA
CASINGSSYNEQFF
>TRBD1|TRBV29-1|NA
CSVEVGTGYGYTF
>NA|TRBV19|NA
CASNEGGTGELFF
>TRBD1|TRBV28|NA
CASTFRQGRDGEQFF
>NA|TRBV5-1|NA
CASSSGLSYEQYF
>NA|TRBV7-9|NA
CATEGLSDTGELFF
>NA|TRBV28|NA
CASTPGGRVFGYTF
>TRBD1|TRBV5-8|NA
CASSSGQGGQPQHF
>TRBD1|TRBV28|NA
CLTGTGSYEQYF
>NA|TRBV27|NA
CASSPPDRHGYTF
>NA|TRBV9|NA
CASSPGFGNTIYF
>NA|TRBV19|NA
CASSPRKGPWGYTF
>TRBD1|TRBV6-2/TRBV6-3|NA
CASSTTGWIGTEAFF
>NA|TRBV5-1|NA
CASSFGSVPGNTIYF
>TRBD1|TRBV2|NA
CASSDVQGDTEAFF
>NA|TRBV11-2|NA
CASSQAQGRVNYGYTF
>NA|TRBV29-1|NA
CSAHIQAPAEAFF
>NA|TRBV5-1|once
CASSKTTTREQFF
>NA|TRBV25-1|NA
CASTDRVYGYTF
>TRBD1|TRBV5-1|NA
CASSAGQGGETQYF
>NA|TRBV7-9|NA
CASSLAGTAYEQYF
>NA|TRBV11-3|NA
CASSLAGANTEAFF
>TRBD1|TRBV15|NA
CATSRRQGDGLIQYF
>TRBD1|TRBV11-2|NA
CASSLAGQGEKLFF
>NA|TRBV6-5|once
CASSPTVYYGYTF
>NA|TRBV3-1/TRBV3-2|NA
CASSQDLGVNEQFF